The source of this T cell receptor beta chain is a study of yellow fever vaccine responses in identical twins. Each CDR3 protein is one row after TCRdb ran MiXCR on the RT-PCR reads. The sample holds 17,000 or so distinct CDR3 sequences; approximately 79% are singletons and the top ten take under 3%. The TCR sequence derives from a woman younger than 35 who received the yellow fever vaccine. The sequenced sample was T cells from blood (PBMCs), unsorted or a sorted subset (not recorded which), obtained before or after yellow fever vaccination (not recorded which).

In DNA, the CDR3 is TGTGCCACCAGCAGAGATAGGGCAAGCAATCAGCCCCAGCATTTT. Residues: CATSRDRASNQPQHF. The J gene is TRBJ1-5, the V gene TRBV15; D not certain. Trimming took 0 bases from V and 1 from J, leaving 7 bases between them. Germline V gene data show CDR1 as LNHNV and CDR2 as YYDKDF (reference sequence). There are 15 residues in the CDR3.